The clone carrying this T cell receptor (beta chain) was counted a few times. No antigen is known for it. The sample originates from a study of cytomegalovirus exposure and HLA in healthy donors. Germline CDR1 and CDR2: MNHEY and SVGAGI. The CDR3 spans 13 residues. The V and J ends lost 6 bases and 8 bases respectively, with 11 bases between them. Broader study findings: Three chains linked to CMV were shown in vitro to be specific for CMV antigens.

Researchers ran the PCR with 60 Vbeta and 13 Jbeta primers. Method: immunoSEQ multiplex PCR; TCRdb's copy keeps in-frame clones and lacks some. Here the sample spans more than 80,000 clones, less than 70% being singletons. The genes are TRBV6-5 and TRBJ1-6; the D gene is possibly TRBD1 (6 bases). This clonotype originated in a man in his fifties in good health and CMV-seronegative. Sample: PBMCs. CDR3 coding DNA: TGTGCCAGCAGGGGACACATGGATTCACCCCTCCACTTT. Its translation: CASRGHMDSPLHF.